This paragraph covers one TCR beta chain sequence. This clonotype appeared many times. Which antigen it targets is not known. Within one base of it there is no much larger clone, and no base qualities were kept. The CDR3, from cysteine to phenylalanine, totals 15 residues. The only DNA kept is the CDR3, 45 bases in frame from the first base. CDR1 and CDR2 (MNHNY, SVGAGI) derive from the germline V gene (reference sequence). V lost 5 bases and J lost 2 bases, and the count of bases not matched to a germline gene is 4. The data derive from a study of neurological immune-mediated disorders (dated by TCRdb to about 2019). Study-wide context: Using UMI-based sequencing, the study compared peripheral blood TCR-beta repertoires from patients with HTLV-I-associated myelopathy (HAM/TSP), patients with multiple sclerosis, and healthy controls. Longitudinal HAM/TSP and healthy donors had 3 time-points each (roughly 3-40 month intervals). The approximately 110 TCR-beta libraries included longitudinal samples, technical triplicates and paired sorted CD4+ and CD8+ T-cell subsets alongside PBMC samples. The cohort comprised approximately 67 subjects: 14 HAM/TSP patients, approximately 34 multiple sclerosis patients and 20 or so healthy controls.

The time point label corresponds to: longitudinal time-point 2. The healthy controls were volunteers from blood banks in Maryland, USA. For unsorted PBMC libraries, 2 million PBMCs were used after storage in RNAlater at -80 degrees C until RNA extraction. Peripheral blood was subjected to Ficoll-Hypaque density gradient centrifugation to isolate PBMCs, which were then cryopreserved in liquid nitrogen. cDNA was synthesized by template-switch 5'RACE using a primer carrying a 10-nucleotide random unique molecular identifier by which each TCR transcript was tagged. Over 200 million TCR-beta sequences, covering 15-18 subjects, were produced in each sequencing run. The RNeasy kit was used for extraction of total RNA. The KAPA Real-time Library Amplification kit was used to amplify TCR-beta VDJ regions with primers for the TCR constant region and the 5'RACE anchor. A first PCR added sample indexes and Illumina adaptors, and a second PCR then raised library yield. The roughly 650 bp TCR product was size-selected on a 2% E-gel SizeSelection system after Ampure bead purification. Library quality was checked on a Bioanalyzer, concentration was measured with Qubit, and libraries were quantified with the Kapa Library Quantification kit before pooling. Paired-end 2 x 150 bp sequencing of the libraries was performed on an Illumina HiSeq 2500. To increase sequence diversity, about 23-30% phiX was spiked into each library pool. The original methods were these. The UMI-based MiGEC pipeline processed quality-filtered reads and removed over 75% of raw TCR sequences during error correction. IMGT germline references were used for alignment of VDJ genes, and clonotypes were defined by a unique CDR3 amino acid sequence together with V-J genes. VDJtools evaluated clonal expansion, Shannon diversity and CDR3 relatedness (CalcPairwiseDistances, ClusterSamples); CLCbio workbench built phylogenetic trees. A clone was classed as expanded if it had 8 or more unique UMIs, a cutoff based on coefficient-of-variation modelling across technical triplicates. TCRdb ran its own pipeline on the public reads, namely fastp trimming at Q25 and MiXCR clone calling, and kept in-frame beta chains. Rows merge per CDR3 protein into single entries with the most common DNA and genes. What appears here as the V and J calls and clone size reflects TCRdb's work, not the paper's. The sample table shows tens of thousands of distinct CDR3 sequences, and roughly 9.8% are seen once. The ten largest clones represent 9.5% to 15% of the sample.

What the research found in general, with its limitations: TCR clonal expansion was highest in HAM/TSP patients and lowest in MS patients, with MS patients falling below even healthy controls. Across subjects, expanded clones never shared an identical CDR3 amino acid sequence, which suggests that the TCR-beta repertoires in every group were private.

The receptor chain draws on TRBV6-6 and TRBJ1-5, with 9 junctional bases fitting TRBD1. The clonotype comes from a young man in good health. The sequencing input was PBMCs. The CDR3 protein sequence reads: CASSDRDRGNQPQHF. The bases read TGTGCCAGCAGTGACCGGGACAGGGGCAATCAGCCCCAGCATTTT.